The 8 T cell receptor beta chains in this list originate from one sample, sequenced in a study of PD-1 blockade in classical Hodgkin lymphoma. This table comes from immunoSEQ multiplex PCR, and its TCRdb copy is limited to in-frame clones, with some not included. The sample yields about 25,000 clones, approximately 80% seen once. Following autologous stem cell transplantation, relapse occurred in every patient, and exposure to brentuximab vedotin varied. Sequenced here: peripheral blood mononuclear cells (PBMCs), sampled at baseline. These receptors all stem from a human donor with classical Hodgkin lymphoma.

This clone was recorded a few times. This chain connects TRBV6-5 to TRBJ1-2; D remains unclear. V lost 4 bases, J lost 3 bases, and 6 bases lay in between. Germline CDR1 is MNHEY and CDR2 is SVGAGI. The CDR3 loop spans 12 amino acids. DNA for the CDR3: TGTGCCAGCAGTTCAGCCGACTATGGCTACACCTTC. It is translated as CASSSADYGYTF.

J is TRBJ1-6 and V is TRBV5-5; D gene ambiguous. The V end lost 0 bases, the J end lost 5 bases, and 12 bases lay between the germline ends. This CDR3 has 16 amino acids. Germline-derived CDR1 and CDR2 are SGHKS and YYEKEE (reference sequence). The CDR3 DNA sequence: TGTGCCAGCAGCTTGGGTCCGGAGATTAATAATTCACCCCTCCACTTT. This sequence encodes CASSLGPEINNSPLHF.

The rearrangement uses TRBV6-1 and TRBJ2-5; weak D call: TRBD1 (5 bases). V was clipped by 2 bases and J by 7 bases, with 17 bases between them. Germline V gene lookup returns CDR1 MNHNS and CDR2 SASEGT. The CDR3 is 15 amino acids. CDR3 residues: CASSEPPPGFGTQYF. The CDR3 DNA reads TGTGCCAGCAGTGAACCCCCCCCAGGGTTCGGGACCCAGTACTTC.

The chain joins TRBV9 to TRBJ2-7; TRBD2 is a possible D gene (7 bases). V was cut by 3 bases and J by 3 bases, with 16 bases left in between. CDR1 and CDR2 from the germline V gene are SGDLS and YYNGEE. The CDR3 consists of 15 residues. The CDR3 nucleotides read TGTGCCAGCAGCGCGGGGGGCGGCACCGGCTACGAGCAGTACTTC. Its translation: CASSAGGGTGYEQYF.

V is TRBV5-4 and J is TRBJ2-5; D remains unclear. The CDR3 extends over 12 amino acids. The germline gives CDR1 SGHNT, CDR2 YYREEE (reference sequence). V lost 4 bases, J lost 2 bases, and 6 bases lay in between. The DNA of the CDR3 is TGTGCCAGCAGCGAGCCTCAAGAGACCCAGTACTTC. Translation gives CASSEPQETQYF.

The chain has TRBV7-2 and TRBJ1-2; 8 bases map to TRBD1. Unmatched junction bases numbered 7, after V lost 5 bases and J lost 2 bases. This CDR3 spans 15 amino acids. Germline values: CDR1 SGHTA, CDR2 FQGNSA. CDR3 loop: CASSRGQGPNYGYTF. The DNA of the CDR3 is TGTGCCAGCAGCCGAGGACAGGGACCAAACTATGGCTACACCTTC.

The chain combines TRBV4-1 with TRBJ2-2; possible D gene TRBD2, 6 bases. Germline CDR1 MGHRA, CDR2 YSYEKL. The length of the CDR3 is 14 residues. The germline V and J ends were trimmed by 6 bases and 5 bases, with 13 bases remaining between them. CDR3 amino acids: CASRMAGRTGELFF. The CDR3, as DNA: TGCGCCAGCAGGATGGCGGGGCGAACCGGGGAGCTGTTTTTT.

As to this clone: The junction and the germline gene differ at one end; a read error may be behind it. The chain links TRBV2 to TRBJ2-7, with 7 bases lining up with TRBD1. The CDR3 loop spans 12 amino acids. Germline CDR1 reads SNHLY; CDR2 reads FYNNEI. CDR3 protein: CASSRDREKRNF. CDR3 sequence (DNA): TGTGCCAGCAGCCGAGACAGGGAAAAGAGGAACTTC.